This TCR beta chain appears in the sequencing data of a study of neoadjuvant anti-PD-1 for oral cavity cancer. Generated by immunoSEQ multiplex PCR, the TCRdb table keeps only in-frame clones and is missing some. The sample has 50,000 to 65,000 clones; roughly 80% are singletons. This clone was recorded a few times. Stage II-IVA oral cavity squamous cell carcinoma was new and untreated by systemic or radiation therapy. CDR1 MGHRA and CDR2 YSYEKL come from the germline V gene. The CDR3 is 18 residues long. V lost 0 bases, J lost 4 bases, and 20 bases lay in between. The rearrangement uses TRBV4-1 and TRBJ2-3; D is perhaps TRBD2 (5 bases). The sequence was obtained from a person aged 35 to 85 with oral cavity squamous cell carcinoma. This specimen consisted of PBMCs, obtained before nivolumab (anti-PD-1) treatment. CDR3 DNA sequence: TGCGCCAGCAGCCAAGATCGAGGTGGCGAGGGTTTTGCAGATACGCAGTATTTT. It is translated as CASSQDRGGEGFADTQYF.